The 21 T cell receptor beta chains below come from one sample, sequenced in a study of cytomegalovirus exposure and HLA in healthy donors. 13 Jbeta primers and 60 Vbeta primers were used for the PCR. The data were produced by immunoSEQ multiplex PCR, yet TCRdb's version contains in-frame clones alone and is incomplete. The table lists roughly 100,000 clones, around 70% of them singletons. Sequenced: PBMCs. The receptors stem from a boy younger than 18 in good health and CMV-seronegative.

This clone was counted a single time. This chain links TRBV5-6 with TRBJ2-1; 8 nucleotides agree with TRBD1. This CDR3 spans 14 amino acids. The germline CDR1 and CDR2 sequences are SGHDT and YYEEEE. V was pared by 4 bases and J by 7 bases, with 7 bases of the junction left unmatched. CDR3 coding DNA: TGTGCCAGCAGCCCGGGACAGGCCTTGAATGAGCAGTTCTTC. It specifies CASSPGQALNEQFF.

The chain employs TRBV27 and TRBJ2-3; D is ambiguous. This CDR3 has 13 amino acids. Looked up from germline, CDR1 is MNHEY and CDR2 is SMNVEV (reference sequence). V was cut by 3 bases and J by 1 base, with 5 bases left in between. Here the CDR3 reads CASSFRGTDTQYF. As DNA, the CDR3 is TGTGCCAGCAGTTTCCGCGGCACAGATACGCAGTATTTT.

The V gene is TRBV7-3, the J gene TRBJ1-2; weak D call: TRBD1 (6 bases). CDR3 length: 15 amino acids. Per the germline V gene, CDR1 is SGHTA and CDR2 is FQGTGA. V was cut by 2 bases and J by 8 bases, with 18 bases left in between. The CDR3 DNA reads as TGTGCCAGCAGCTTAGGGGGGGACATGCGGCAGGGCTACACCTTC. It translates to CASSLGGDMRQGYTF. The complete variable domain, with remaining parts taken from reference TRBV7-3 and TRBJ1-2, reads GAGVSQTPSNKVTEKGKYVELRCDPISGHTALYWYRQSLGQGPEFLIYFQGTGAADDSGLPNDRFFAVRPEGSVSTLKIQRTERGDSAVYLCASSLGGDMRQGYTFGSGTRLTVV.

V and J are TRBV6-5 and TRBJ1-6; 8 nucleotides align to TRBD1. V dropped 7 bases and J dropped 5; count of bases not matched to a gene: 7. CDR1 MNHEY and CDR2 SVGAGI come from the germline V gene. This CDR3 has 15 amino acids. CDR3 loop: CASNPTGANNSPLHF. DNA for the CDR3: TGTGCCAGCAACCCGACAGGGGCCAATAATTCACCCCTCCACTTT.

The CDR3 reads CASSPYRQGLAPYGYTF. CDR3 DNA sequence: TGTGCCAGCTCACCATACCGACAGGGGTTGGCCCCCTATGGCTACACCTTC. The chain employs TRBV18 and TRBJ1-2; TRBD1 agrees at 8 bases. V lost 2 bases to trimming and J lost 4 bases; unmatched junction nucleotides: 12. Germline V lookup: CDR1 KGHSH, CDR2 LQKENI. The CDR3 contains 17 residues.

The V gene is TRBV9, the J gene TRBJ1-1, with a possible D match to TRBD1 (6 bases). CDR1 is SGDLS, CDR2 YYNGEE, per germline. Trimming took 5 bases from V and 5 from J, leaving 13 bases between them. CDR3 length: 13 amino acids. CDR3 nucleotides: TGTGCCAGCAGTACGGGGGGCAGGACTGAAGCTTTCTTT. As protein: CASSTGGRTEAFF.

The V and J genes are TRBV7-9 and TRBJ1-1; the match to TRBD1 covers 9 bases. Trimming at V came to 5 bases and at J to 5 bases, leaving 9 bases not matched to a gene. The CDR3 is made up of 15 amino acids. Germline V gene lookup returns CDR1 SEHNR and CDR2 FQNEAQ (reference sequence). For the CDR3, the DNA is TGTGCCAGCAGCCCCCGGGGACAGGGTAGAACTGAAGCTTTCTTT. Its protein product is CASSPRGQGRTEAFF.

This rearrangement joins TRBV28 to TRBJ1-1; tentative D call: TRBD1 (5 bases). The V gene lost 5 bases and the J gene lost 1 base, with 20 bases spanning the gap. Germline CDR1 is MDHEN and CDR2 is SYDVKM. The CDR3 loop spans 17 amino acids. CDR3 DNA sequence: TGTGCCAGCAGTCCATTGGGGTGGCAGGGTGAGAACACTGAAGCTTTCTTT. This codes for CASSPLGWQGENTEAFF.

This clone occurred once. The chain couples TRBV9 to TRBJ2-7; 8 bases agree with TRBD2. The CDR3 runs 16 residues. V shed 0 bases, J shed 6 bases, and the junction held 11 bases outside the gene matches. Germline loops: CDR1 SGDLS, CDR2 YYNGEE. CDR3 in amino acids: CASSVASGGPVGEQYF. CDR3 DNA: TGTGCCAGCAGCGTAGCGAGCGGGGGCCCCGTGGGCGAGCAGTACTTC.

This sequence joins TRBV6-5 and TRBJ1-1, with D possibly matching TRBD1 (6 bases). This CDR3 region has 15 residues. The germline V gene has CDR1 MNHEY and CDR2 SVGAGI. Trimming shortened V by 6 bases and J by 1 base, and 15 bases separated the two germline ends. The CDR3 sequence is CASRPRTVANTEAFF. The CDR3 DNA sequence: TGTGCCAGCAGGCCCAGGACAGTGGCGAACACTGAAGCTTTCTTT.

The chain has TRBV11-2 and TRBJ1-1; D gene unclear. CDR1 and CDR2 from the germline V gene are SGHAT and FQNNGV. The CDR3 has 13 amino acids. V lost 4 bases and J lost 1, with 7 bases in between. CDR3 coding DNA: TGTGCCAGCAGCTCACTTCGGAACACTGAAGCTTTCTTT. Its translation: CASSSLRNTEAFF.

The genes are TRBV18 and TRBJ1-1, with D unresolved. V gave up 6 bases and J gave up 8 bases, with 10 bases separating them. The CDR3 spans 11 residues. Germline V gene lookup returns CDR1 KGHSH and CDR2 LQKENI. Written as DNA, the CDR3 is TGTGCCAGCTCTCTCCGTTCGGAAGCTTTCTTT. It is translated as CASSLRSEAFF.

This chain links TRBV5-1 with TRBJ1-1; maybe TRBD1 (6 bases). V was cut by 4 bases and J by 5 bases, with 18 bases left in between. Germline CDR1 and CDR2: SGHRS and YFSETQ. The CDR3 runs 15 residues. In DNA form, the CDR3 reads TGCGCCAGCAGCCTCGCCAAACCAGGGGCGACTGAAGCTTTCTTT. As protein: CASSLAKPGATEAFF.

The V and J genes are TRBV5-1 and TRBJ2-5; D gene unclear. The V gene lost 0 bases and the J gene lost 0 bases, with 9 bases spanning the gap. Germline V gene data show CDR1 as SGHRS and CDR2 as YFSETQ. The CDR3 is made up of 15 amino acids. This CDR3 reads CASSLGAVYQETQYF. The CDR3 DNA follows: TGCGCCAGCAGCTTGGGTGCGGTGTACCAAGAGACCCAGTACTTC. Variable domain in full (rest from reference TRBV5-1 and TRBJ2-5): KAGVTQTPRYLIKTRGQQVTLSCSPISGHRSVSWYQQTPGQGLQFLFEYFSETQRNKGNFPGRFSGRQFSNSRSEMNVSTLELGDSALYLCASSLGAVYQETQYFGPGTRLLVL.

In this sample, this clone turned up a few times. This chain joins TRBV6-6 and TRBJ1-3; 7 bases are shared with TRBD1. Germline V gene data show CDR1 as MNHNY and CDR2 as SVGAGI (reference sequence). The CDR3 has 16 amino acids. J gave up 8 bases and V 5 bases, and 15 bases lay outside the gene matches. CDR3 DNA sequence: TGTGCCAGCAGTCCCGTCGGGGACAGTAATGAAGACACCATATATTTT. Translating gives CASSPVGDSNEDTIYF.

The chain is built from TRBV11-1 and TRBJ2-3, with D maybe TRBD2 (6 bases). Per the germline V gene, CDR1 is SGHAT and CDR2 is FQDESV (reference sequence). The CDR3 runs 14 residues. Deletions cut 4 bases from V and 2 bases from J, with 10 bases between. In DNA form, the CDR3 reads TGTGCCAGCAGCTCGGGACTTTTCACAGATACGCAGTATTTT. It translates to CASSSGLFTDTQYF.

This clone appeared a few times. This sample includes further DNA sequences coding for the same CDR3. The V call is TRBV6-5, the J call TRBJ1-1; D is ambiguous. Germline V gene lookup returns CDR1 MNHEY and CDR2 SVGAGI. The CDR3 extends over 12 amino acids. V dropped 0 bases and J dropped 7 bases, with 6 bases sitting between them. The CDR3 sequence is CASSYSGNEAFF. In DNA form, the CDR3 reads TGTGCCAGCAGTTACTCCGGGAATGAAGCTTTCTTT.

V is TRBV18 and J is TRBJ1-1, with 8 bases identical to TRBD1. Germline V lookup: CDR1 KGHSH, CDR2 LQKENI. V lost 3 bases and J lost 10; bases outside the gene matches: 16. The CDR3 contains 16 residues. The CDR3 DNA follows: TGTGCCAGCTCACCTCCGGGACAGGCTCTCGCAGGCGGAGCTTTCTTT. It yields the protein CASSPPGQALAGGAFF. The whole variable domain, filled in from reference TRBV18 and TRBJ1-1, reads NAGVMQNPRHLVRRRGQEARLRCSPMKGHSHVYWYRQLPEEGLKFMVYLQKENIIDESGMPKERFSAEFPKEGPSILRIQQVVRGDSAAYFCASSPPGQALAGGAFFGQGTRLTVV.

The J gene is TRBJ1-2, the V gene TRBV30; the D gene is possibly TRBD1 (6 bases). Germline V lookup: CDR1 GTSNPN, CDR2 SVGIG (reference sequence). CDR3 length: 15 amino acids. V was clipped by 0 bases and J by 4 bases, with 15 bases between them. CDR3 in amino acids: CAWSVRGAGGYGYTF. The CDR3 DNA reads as TGTGCCTGGAGTGTACGGGGGGCTGGCGGCTATGGCTACACCTTC.

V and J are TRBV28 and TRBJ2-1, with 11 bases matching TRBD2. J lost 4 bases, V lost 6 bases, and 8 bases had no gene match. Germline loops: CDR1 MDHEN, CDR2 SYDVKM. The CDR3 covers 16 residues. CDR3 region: CASSPPGLAAYNEQFF. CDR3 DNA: TGTGCCAGCAGCCCACCGGGACTAGCGGCTTACAATGAGCAGTTCTTC.

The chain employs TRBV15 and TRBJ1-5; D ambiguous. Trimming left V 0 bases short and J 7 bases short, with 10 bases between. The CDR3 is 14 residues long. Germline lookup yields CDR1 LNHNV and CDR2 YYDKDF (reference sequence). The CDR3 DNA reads TGTGCCACCAGCAGAGAACCGATCGGGCAGCCCCAGCATTTT. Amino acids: CATSREPIGQPQHF.